A single sample is the source of the 15 T cell receptor beta chains below, sequenced in a study of cytomegalovirus exposure and HLA in healthy donors. Repertoires were generated with immunoSEQ multiplex PCR, while TCRdb's copy carries only in-frame clones and drops some. The top ten hold more than 2% of the sample, which has some 68,000 clones, more than 95% seen once. Material for sequencing was PBMCs. The origin of the receptors is a man aged 18 to 30 in good health and CMV-seronegative.

This chain uses TRBV7-9 with TRBJ2-7; 9 nucleotides match TRBD1. Germline CDR1 SEHNR, CDR2 FQNEAQ (reference sequence). Trimming removed 6 bases from V and 5 bases from J; junction bases left unmatched: 8. The CDR3 is made up of 14 amino acids. The CDR3 DNA reads as TGTGCCAGCAGTTTTACAGGGGGCATGAACGAGCAGTACTTC. Its translation: CASSFTGGMNEQYF. Based on the CDR3 plus reference TRBV7-9 and TRBJ2-7, the full variable domain is DTGVSQNPRHKITKRGQNVTFRCDPISEHNRLYWYRQTLGQGPEFLTYFQNEAQLEKSRLLSDRFSAERPKGSFSTLEIQRTEQGDSAMYLCASSFTGGMNEQYFGPGTRLTVT.

The chain has TRBV6-6 and TRBJ1-3, with D possibly being TRBD1 (5 bases). The CDR3 runs 15 residues. Trimming cost V 6 bases and J 2 bases, with 14 bases left between them. Germline lookup yields CDR1 MNHNY and CDR2 SVGAGI (reference sequence). The DNA for the CDR3 is TGTGCCAGCAGCCCCGGTGGGGGGGCTGGAAACACCATATATTTT. Protein sequence: CASSPGGGAGNTIYF.

The chain carries TRBV4-2 and TRBJ2-7; possibly TRBD2 for D (5 bases). The CDR3 loop spans 15 amino acids. Trimming left V 1 base short and J 3 bases short, with 13 bases between. The V gene's germline CDR1 is LGHNA and CDR2 YNFKEQ. CDR3 nucleotide sequence: TGTGCCAGCAGCCAAGGAGGGCAGGATAGCTACGAGCAGTACTTC. This gives the protein CASSQGGQDSYEQYF.

The gene calls are TRBV19 and TRBJ1-1; possibly TRBD1 for D (6 bases). The germline CDR1 and CDR2 sequences are LNHDA and SQIVND (reference sequence). The CDR3 is 14 residues long. V lost 6 bases and J lost 3, with 14 bases in between. The CDR3 region has the DNA TGTGCCAGTAGGGCTGGACAGTCATACACTGAAGCTTTCTTT. Translating it yields CASRAGQSYTEAFF. Based on the CDR3 plus reference TRBV19 and TRBJ1-1, the full variable domain is DGGITQSPKYLFRKEGQNVTLSCEQNLNHDAMYWYRQDPGQGLRLIYYSQIVNDFQKGDIAEGYSVSREKKESFPLTVTSAQKNPTAFYLCASRAGQSYTEAFFGQGTRLTVV.

V gene TRBV5-4 combines with J gene TRBJ2-7, with D possibly being TRBD1 (7 bases). V lost 1 base and J 5 bases, leaving 10 bases between the germline ends. This CDR3 is 13 amino acids long. Germline CDR1 is SGHNT and CDR2 is YYREEE (reference sequence). CDR3 sequence (DNA): TGTGCCAGCAGCTTGCAGGGGGGAAACGAGCAGTACTTC. This encodes CASSLQGGNEQYF.

The chain links TRBV10-3 to TRBJ1-1; TRBD1 aligns across 10 bases. Germline V gene lookup returns CDR1 ENHRY and CDR2 SYGVKD. J lost 3 bases, V lost 6 bases, and 1 base had no gene match. This CDR3 has 13 amino acids. The CDR3, as DNA: TGTGCCATCAGGGGGACAGGGGACACTGAAGCTTTCTTT. Its translation is CAIRGTGDTEAFF.

V usage is TRBV27 and J usage is TRBJ2-1; possible D gene TRBD1, 6 bases. The CDR3 has 17 amino acids. The V gene lost 7 bases and the J gene lost 0 bases, with 19 bases spanning the gap. Germline V gene sequence: CDR1 MNHEY, CDR2 SMNVEV (reference sequence). The CDR3 DNA reads as TGTGCCAGCACCCTCTTGACAGGAAGGACCTCCTACAATGAGCAGTTCTTC. Its protein product is CASTLLTGRTSYNEQFF.

This clone was observed a few times. V gene TRBV6-1 combines with J gene TRBJ2-6; D unresolved. V was trimmed by 3 bases and J by 0 bases, leaving 6 bases between them. This CDR3 is built from 15 residues. Germline assignment: CDR1 MNHNS and CDR2 SASEGT. CDR3 DNA: TGTGCCAGCAGTGATAGCCTCTCTGGGGCCAACGTCCTGACTTTC. Its translation is CASSDSLSGANVLTF.

This clone came up once. V and J are TRBV11-2 and TRBJ2-7; D gene ambiguous. V lost 1 base and J 0 bases, leaving 7 bases between the germline ends. The CDR3 covers 14 residues. The germline gives CDR1 SGHAT, CDR2 FQNNGV. The CDR3 DNA follows: TGTGCCAGCAGCTTAGTTCTAAGCTCCTACGAGCAGTACTTC. This sequence encodes CASSLVLSSYEQYF.

The chain is built from TRBV6-1 and TRBJ2-1; 9 bases agree with TRBD1. Looked up from germline, CDR1 is MNHNS and CDR2 is SASEGT. V shed 1 base, J shed 8 bases, and the junction held 18 bases outside the gene matches. The CDR3 sequence is 19 residues long. In DNA, the CDR3 is TGTGCCAGCAGTGAAGTTGGTTGGGGTAAGGGACAGGGTTTCTATGAGCAGTTCTTC. Protein: CASSEVGWGKGQGFYEQFF.

The rearrangement joins TRBV7-9 to TRBJ2-1, with unresolved D. There are 12 residues in the CDR3. V dropped 1 base and J dropped 8 bases, with 6 bases sitting between them. In germline, CDR1 is SEHNR, CDR2 FQNEAQ (reference sequence). The CDR3 bases are TGTGCCAGCAGCTTAGGTGAGGATGAGCAGTTCTTC. Protein product: CASSLGEDEQFF.

V and J are TRBV19 and TRBJ1-2; D ambiguous. Germline V gives CDR1 LNHDA, CDR2 SQIVND (reference sequence). CDR3 length equals 13 residues. V lost 4 bases and J lost 7, with 13 bases in between. The CDR3 nucleotides are TGTGCCAGTAGTAAGAACGAGGGAGTTGGCTACACCTTC. Its translation: CASSKNEGVGYTF.

V and J are TRBV6-5 and TRBJ2-7; 7 nucleotides line up with TRBD2. V was clipped by 5 bases and J by 5 bases; unmatched bases: 9. From germline, CDR1 is MNHEY and CDR2 SVGAGI. The CDR3 is made up of 14 amino acids. This CDR3 reads CASSGGDPGDEQYF. DNA for the CDR3: TGTGCCAGCAGTGGGGGGGACCCCGGGGACGAGCAGTACTTC.

The chain couples TRBV4-2 to TRBJ2-7; D ambiguous. Germline V gives CDR1 LGHNA, CDR2 YNFKEQ. This CDR3 spans 13 amino acids. Trimming stripped 4 bases from V and 5 bases from J, with 12 bases between. The DNA for the CDR3 is TGTGCCAGCAGCCCCTCTCGGGTCCACGAGCAGTACTTC. Protein: CASSPSRVHEQYF.

The V and J genes are TRBV10-3 and TRBJ1-1; 11 positions agree with TRBD1. The J segment lost 6 bases and the V segment lost 6 bases, leaving 9 bases of the junction unmatched. CDR1 and CDR2 (germline): ENHRY, SYGVKD. The CDR3 sequence is 15 residues long. The CDR3 is CAISDRDRGTAEAFF. The CDR3 nucleotides read TGTGCCATCAGCGACCGGGACAGGGGGACCGCTGAAGCTTTCTTT.